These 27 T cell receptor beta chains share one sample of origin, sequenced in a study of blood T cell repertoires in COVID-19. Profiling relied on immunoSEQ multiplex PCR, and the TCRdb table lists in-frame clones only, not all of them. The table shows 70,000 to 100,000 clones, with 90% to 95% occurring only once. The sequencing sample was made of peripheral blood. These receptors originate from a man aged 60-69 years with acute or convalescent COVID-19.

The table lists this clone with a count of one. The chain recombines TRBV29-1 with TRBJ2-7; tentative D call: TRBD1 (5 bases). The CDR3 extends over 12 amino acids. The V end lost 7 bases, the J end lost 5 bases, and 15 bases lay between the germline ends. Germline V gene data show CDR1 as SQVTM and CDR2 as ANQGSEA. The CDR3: CSAGKGSHEQYF. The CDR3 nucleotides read TGCAGCGCTGGGAAGGGGTCCCACGAGCAGTACTTC.

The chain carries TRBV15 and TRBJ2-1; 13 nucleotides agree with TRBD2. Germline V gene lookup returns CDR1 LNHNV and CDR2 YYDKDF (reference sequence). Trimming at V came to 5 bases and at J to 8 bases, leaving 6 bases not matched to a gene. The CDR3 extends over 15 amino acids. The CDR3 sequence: CATSPRTSGSYEQFF. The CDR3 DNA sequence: TGTGCCACCAGCCCTCGGACTAGCGGGAGCTATGAGCAGTTCTTC.

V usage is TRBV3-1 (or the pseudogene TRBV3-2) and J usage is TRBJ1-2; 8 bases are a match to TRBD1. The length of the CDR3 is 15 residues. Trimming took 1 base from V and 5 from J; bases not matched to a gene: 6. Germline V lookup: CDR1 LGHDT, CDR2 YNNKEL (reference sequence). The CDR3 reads CASSQGPTGAYGYTF. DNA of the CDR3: TGTGCCAGCAGCCAAGGCCCGACAGGGGCATATGGCTACACCTTC.

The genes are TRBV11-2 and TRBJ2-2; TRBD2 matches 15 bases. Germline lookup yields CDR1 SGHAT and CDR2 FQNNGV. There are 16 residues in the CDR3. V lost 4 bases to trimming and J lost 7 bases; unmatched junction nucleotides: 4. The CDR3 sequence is CASSYGLAGGDGELFF. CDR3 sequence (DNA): TGTGCCAGCAGCTATGGACTAGCGGGAGGGGACGGGGAGCTGTTTTTT.

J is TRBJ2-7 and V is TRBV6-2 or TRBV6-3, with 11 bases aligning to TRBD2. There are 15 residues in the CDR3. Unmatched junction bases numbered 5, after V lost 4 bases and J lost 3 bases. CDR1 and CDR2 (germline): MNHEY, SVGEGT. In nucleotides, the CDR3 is TGTGCCAGCAGTTCAACTAGCGGGGGAAACTACGAGCAGTACTTC. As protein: CASSSTSGGNYEQYF.

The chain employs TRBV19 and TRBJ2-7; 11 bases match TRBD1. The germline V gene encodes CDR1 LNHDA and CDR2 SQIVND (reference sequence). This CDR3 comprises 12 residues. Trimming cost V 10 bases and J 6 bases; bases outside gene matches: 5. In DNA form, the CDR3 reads TGTGCCACCGGGACAGGGGGGCCCGAGCAGTACTTC. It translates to CATGTGGPEQYF.

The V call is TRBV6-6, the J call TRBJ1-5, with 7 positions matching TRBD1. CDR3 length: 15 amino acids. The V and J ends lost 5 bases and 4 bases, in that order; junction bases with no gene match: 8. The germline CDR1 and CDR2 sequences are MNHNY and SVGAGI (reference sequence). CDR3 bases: TGTGCCAGCAGTGACCACAGGGGTAGAAATCAGCCCCAGCATTTT. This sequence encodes CASSDHRGRNQPQHF.

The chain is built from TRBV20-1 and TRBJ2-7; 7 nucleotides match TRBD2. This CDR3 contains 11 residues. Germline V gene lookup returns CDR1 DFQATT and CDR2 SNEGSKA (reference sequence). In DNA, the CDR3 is TGCACCCCTGGGGGGGAAGACGAGCAGTACTTC. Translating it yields CTPGGEDEQYF.

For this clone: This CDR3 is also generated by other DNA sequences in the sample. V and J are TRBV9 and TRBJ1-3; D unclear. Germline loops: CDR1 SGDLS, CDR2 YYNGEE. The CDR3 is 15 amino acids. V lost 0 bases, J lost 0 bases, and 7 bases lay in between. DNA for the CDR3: TGTGCCAGCAGCGTAGGTCGGAGCTCTGGAAACACCATATATTTT. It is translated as CASSVGRSSGNTIYF. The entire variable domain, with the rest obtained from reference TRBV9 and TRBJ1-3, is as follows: DSGVTQTPKHLITATGQRVTLRCSPRSGDLSVYWYQQSLDQGLQFLIQYYNGEERAKGNILERFSAQQFPDLHSELNLSSLELGDSALYFCASSVGRSSGNTIYFGEGSWLTVV.

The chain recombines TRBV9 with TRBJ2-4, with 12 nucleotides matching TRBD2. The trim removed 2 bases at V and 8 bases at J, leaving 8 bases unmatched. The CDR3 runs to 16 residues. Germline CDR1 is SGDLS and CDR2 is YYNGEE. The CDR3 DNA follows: TGTGCCAGCAGCGTTGCTAGCGGGAGGGCGGGGGACATTCAGTACTTC. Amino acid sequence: CASSVASGRAGDIQYF.

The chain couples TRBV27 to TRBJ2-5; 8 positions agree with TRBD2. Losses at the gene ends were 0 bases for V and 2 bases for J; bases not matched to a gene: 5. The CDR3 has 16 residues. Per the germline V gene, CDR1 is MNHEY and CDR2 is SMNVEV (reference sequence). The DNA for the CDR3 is TGTGCCAGCAGTTTATCGGCGGGAGGCCCTCAAGAGACCCAGTACTTC. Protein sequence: CASSLSAGGPQETQYF.

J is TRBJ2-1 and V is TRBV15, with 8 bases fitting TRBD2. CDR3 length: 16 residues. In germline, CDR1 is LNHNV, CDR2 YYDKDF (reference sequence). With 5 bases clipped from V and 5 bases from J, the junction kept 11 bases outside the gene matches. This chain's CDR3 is CATSVTSGTRDNEQFF. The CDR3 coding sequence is TGTGCCACCAGCGTAACATCCGGGACTAGAGACAATGAGCAGTTCTTC.

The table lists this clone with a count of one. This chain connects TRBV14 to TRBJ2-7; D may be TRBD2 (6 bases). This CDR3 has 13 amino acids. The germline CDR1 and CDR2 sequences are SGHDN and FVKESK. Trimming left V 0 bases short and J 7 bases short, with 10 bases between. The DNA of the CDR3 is TGTGCCAGCAGCCAAGAAACGGCGGGGGAGCAGTACTTC. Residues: CASSQETAGEQYF. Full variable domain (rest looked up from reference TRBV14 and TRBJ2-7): EAGVTQFPSHSVIEKGQTVTLRCDPISGHDNLYWYRRVMGKEIKFLLHFVKESKQDESGMPNNRFLAERTGGTYSTLKVQPAELEDSGVYFCASSQETAGEQYFGPGTRLTVT.

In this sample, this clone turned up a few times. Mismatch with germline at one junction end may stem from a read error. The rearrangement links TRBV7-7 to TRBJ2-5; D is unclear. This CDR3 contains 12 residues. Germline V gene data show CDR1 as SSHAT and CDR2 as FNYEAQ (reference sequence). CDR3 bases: TGTGCTAGCAGCCCGGGCCAAGAGACCCAGTACTTC. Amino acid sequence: CASSPGQETQYF. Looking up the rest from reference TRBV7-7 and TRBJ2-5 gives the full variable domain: GAGVSQSPRYKVTKRGQDVTLRCDPISSHATLYWYQQALGQGPEFLTYFNYEAQPDKSGLPSDRFSAERPEGSISTLTIQRTEQRDSAMYRCASSPGQETQYFGPGTRLLVL.

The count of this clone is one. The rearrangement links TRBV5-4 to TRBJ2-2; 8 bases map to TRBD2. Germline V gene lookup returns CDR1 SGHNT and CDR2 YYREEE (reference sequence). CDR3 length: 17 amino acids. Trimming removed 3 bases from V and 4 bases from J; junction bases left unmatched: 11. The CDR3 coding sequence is TGTGCCAGCAGCTCGGCGGGGAGCGGGAGTATCACCGGGGAGCTGTTTTTT. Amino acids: CASSSAGSGSITGELFF.

The CDR3 nucleotides read TGTGCCAGCAGCCCGAGCAGGGCCTCTTCTGGAAACACCATATATTTT. Encoded protein: CASSPSRASSGNTIYF. The chain employs TRBV7-2 and TRBJ1-3; tentatively, D is TRBD1 (5 bases). Germline assignment: CDR1 SGHTA and CDR2 FQGNSA. With 5 bases removed from V and 1 base from J, the gap between germline ends came to 15 bases. This CDR3 contains 16 residues.

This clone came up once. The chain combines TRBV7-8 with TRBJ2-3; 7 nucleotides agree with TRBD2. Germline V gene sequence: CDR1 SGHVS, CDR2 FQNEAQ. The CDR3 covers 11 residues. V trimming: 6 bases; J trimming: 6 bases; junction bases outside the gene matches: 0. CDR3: CASRGGDTQYF. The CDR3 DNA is TGTGCCAGCAGGGGGGGGGATACGCAGTATTTT.

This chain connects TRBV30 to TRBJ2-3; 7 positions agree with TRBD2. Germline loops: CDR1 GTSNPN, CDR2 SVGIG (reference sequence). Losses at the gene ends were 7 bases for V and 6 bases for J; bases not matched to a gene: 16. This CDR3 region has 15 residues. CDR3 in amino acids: CASDRGDRVGDTQYF. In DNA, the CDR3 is TGTGCCTCAGACCGGGGGGATCGAGTAGGGGATACGCAGTATTTT.

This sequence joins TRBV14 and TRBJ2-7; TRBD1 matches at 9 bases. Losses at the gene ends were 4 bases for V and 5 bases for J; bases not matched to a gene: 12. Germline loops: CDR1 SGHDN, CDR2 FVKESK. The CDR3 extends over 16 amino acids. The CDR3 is CASSPLTGGAGHEQYF. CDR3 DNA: TGTGCCAGCAGCCCGCTTACAGGGGGCGCGGGGCACGAGCAGTACTTC. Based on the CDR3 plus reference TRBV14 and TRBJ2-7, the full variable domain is EAGVTQFPSHSVIEKGQTVTLRCDPISGHDNLYWYRRVMGKEIKFLLHFVKESKQDESGMPNNRFLAERTGGTYSTLKVQPAELEDSGVYFCASSPLTGGAGHEQYFGPGTRLTVT.

CDR3 residues: CATSDLGTSGYNEQFF. CDR3 bases: TGTGCCACCAGTGACCTCGGGACTAGTGGGTACAATGAGCAGTTCTTC. J is TRBJ2-1 and V is TRBV24-1, with TRBD2 matching 8 bases. V dropped 4 bases and J dropped 4; count of bases not matched to a gene: 8. CDR1 and CDR2 from the germline V gene are KGHDR and SFDVKD. CDR3 size: 16 residues.

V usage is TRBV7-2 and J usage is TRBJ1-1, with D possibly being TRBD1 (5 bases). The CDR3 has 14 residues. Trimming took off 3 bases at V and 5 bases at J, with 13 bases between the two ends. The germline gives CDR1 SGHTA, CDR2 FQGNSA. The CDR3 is CASSFGQGKTEAFF. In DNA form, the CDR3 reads TGTGCCAGCAGCTTTGGGCAGGGTAAAACTGAAGCTTTCTTT.

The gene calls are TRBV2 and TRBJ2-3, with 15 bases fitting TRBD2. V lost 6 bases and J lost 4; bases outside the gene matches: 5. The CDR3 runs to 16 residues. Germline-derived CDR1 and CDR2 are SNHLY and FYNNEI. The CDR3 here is CASSPRTSGRADTQYF. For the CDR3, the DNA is TGTGCCAGCAGCCCTAGGACTAGCGGGAGGGCAGATACGCAGTATTTT.

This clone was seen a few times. CDR3 coding DNA: TGTGCCAGCAGCTTAGGCGGGAACAACGAGCAGTACTTC. The encoded protein is CASSLGGNNEQYF. The gene calls are TRBV7-9 and TRBJ2-7; a weak D match, TRBD2 (6 bases). The germline CDR1 and CDR2 sequences are SEHNR and FQNEAQ (reference sequence). CDR3 length: 13 residues. Deletions cut 1 base from V and 5 bases from J, with 9 bases between. Using reference TRBV7-9 and TRBJ2-7 for the parts outside the CDR3, the full variable domain is DTGVSQNPRHKITKRGQNVTFRCDPISEHNRLYWYRQTLGQGPEFLTYFQNEAQLEKSRLLSDRFSAERPKGSFSTLEIQRTEQGDSAMYLCASSLGGNNEQYFGPGTRLTVT.

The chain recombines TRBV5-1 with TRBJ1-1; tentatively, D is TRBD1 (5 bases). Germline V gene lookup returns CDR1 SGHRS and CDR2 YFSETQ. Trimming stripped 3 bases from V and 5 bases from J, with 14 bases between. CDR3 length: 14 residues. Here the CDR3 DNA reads TGCGCCAGCAGCTCGACAGTCTCACGAACTGAAGCTTTCTTT. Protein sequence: CASSSTVSRTEAFF.

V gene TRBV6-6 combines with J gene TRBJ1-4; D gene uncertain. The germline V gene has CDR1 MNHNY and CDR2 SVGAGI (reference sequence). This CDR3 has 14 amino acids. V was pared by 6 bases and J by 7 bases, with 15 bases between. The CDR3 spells CASRSGTLTEKLFF. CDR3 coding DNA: TGTGCCAGCAGATCCGGTACCCTAACTGAAAAACTGTTTTTT.

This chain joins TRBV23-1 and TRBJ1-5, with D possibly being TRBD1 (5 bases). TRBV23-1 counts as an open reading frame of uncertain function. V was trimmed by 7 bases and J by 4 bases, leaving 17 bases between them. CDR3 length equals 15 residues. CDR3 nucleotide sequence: TGCGCCAGCACCGGACGGGGGTACGAGAATCAGCCCCAGCATTTT. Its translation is CASTGRGYENQPQHF.

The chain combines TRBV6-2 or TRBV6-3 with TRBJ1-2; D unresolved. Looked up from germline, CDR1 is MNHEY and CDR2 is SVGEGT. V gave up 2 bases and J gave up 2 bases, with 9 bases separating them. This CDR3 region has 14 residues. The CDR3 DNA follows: TGTGCCAGCAGTTACCGACCAGCGAACTATGGCTACACCTTC. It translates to CASSYRPANYGYTF.